This TCR beta chain was retrieved from a study of T cells of healthy individuals. The table lists this clonotype with a few counts. TCRdb independently ran MiXCR on the 5' RACE reads; one entry per CDR3 protein. There are around 83,000 distinct CDR3 sequences in the sample; about 5% occur only once, and 7.5% to 9.5% lies in the top ten. The CDR3 is 15 amino acids. The germline V gene has CDR1 ENHRY and CDR2 SYGVKD. V dropped 8 bases and J dropped 4; count of bases not matched to a gene: 11. The chain links TRBV10-3 to TRBJ2-7, with 10 bases fitting TRBD2. This TCR was sampled from a female donor in good health. As DNA, the CDR3 is TGTGCCATCTTTTCTGAGCGGGAGGGCCGATACGAGCAGTACTTC. It yields the protein CAIFSEREGRYEQYF.